Listed here are 27 T cell receptor beta chains from one sample, sequenced in a study of identifying expanded T cells in peripheral blood. Some clones are missing from TCRdb's copy, which holds only in-frame ones; the method was immunoSEQ multiplex PCR. Counted here are 50,000 to 60,000 clones, roughly 82% occurring once; the ten biggest clones make up approximately 15%. The sample consisted of blood. The source is a person aged 18 to 70 in good health.

This clone was found once. This chain links TRBV2 with TRBJ1-2, with D possibly matching TRBD1 (5 bases). Deletions cut 6 bases from V and 4 bases from J, with 9 bases between. Germline V gene lookup returns CDR1 SNHLY and CDR2 FYNNEI. This CDR3 comprises 12 residues. CDR3 protein: CASRGRFYGYTF. DNA of the CDR3: TGTGCCAGCAGGGGGCGGTTCTATGGCTACACCTTC.

The chain joins TRBV10-2 to TRBJ2-2; D unclear. This CDR3 region has 13 residues. Trimming took 0 bases from V and 3 from J, leaving 2 bases between them. Germline CDR1 and CDR2: WSHSY and SAAADI. The CDR3 is CASSESDTGELFF. The CDR3 bases are TGCGCCAGCAGTGAGTCGGACACCGGGGAGCTGTTTTTT.

V and J are TRBV28 and TRBJ1-1, with a tentative D call TRBD1 (5 bases). The ends were cut back, 6 bases at V and 4 bases at J, with 21 bases in the middle. Germline assignment: CDR1 MDHEN and CDR2 SYDVKM. The CDR3 consists of 16 residues. The CDR3 DNA is TGTGCCAGCAGGGGGGAGACCAGGGCCCAGAGCACTGAAGCTTTCTTT. It encodes CASRGETRAQSTEAFF.

V gene TRBV11-2 combines with J gene TRBJ2-5; D gene uncertain. The CDR3 extends over 13 amino acids. V was pared by 3 bases and J by 5 bases, with 10 bases between. From germline, CDR1 is SGHAT and CDR2 FQNNGV. The chain's CDR3 is CASSLGQRETQYF. CDR3 in DNA: TGTGCCAGCAGCTTGGGTCAGAGGGAGACCCAGTACTTC.

The rearrangement uses TRBV6-5 and TRBJ2-2; 7 positions agree with TRBD1. Trimming took 6 bases from V and 2 from J; bases not matched to a gene: 6. CDR1 and CDR2 from the germline V gene are MNHEY and SVGAGI. The CDR3 contains 15 residues. CDR3 DNA: TGTGCCAGCAGGCACAGGGGCGCAAACACCGGGGAGCTGTTTTTT. This sequence encodes CASRHRGANTGELFF.

J is TRBJ2-7 and V is TRBV5-6; tentatively, D is TRBD1 (5 bases). From germline, CDR1 is SGHDT and CDR2 YYEEEE. V was pared by 5 bases and J by 3 bases, with 27 bases between. CDR3 length: 18 amino acids. The CDR3: CASRPAKGPWAELYEQYV. As DNA, the CDR3 is TGTGCCAGCAGACCAGCGAAGGGGCCATGGGCAGAACTCTACGAGCAGTACGTC.

The chain combines TRBV5-1 with TRBJ2-5; D unresolved. V was trimmed by 4 bases and J by 4 bases, leaving 11 bases between them. This CDR3 is built from 13 residues. The germline gives CDR1 SGHRS, CDR2 YFSETQ. The CDR3 nucleotides are TGCGCCAGCAGCCGTTTAGAAGCAGAGACCCAGTACTTC. Translating it yields CASSRLEAETQYF.

CDR3 amino acids: CASSANQETQYF. CDR3 nucleotides: TGTGCCAGCAGCGCAAACCAAGAGACCCAGTACTTC. V usage is TRBV9 and J usage is TRBJ2-5; D uncertain. Looked up from germline, CDR1 is SGDLS and CDR2 is YYNGEE. CDR3 length: 12 residues. V lost 3 bases and J 0 bases, leaving 3 bases between the germline ends.

The chain is built from TRBV5-1 and TRBJ2-1; D gene ambiguous. This CDR3 has 13 amino acids. Trimming removed 2 bases at V and 8 bases at J, with 11 bases between. Per the germline V gene, CDR1 is SGHRS and CDR2 is YFSETQ. CDR3 sequence: CASSFGLSDEQFF. Here the CDR3 DNA reads TGCGCCAGCAGCTTCGGGCTATCCGATGAGCAGTTCTTC.

This clone was seen a few times. The chain couples TRBV5-4 to TRBJ1-1, with D possibly TRBD1 on 5 matching bases. The CDR3 runs 14 residues. V lost 0 bases, J lost 2 bases, and 8 bases lay in between. CDR1 and CDR2 (germline): SGHNT, YYREEE (reference sequence). CDR3 amino acids: CASSLGQFNTEAFF. The CDR3 bases are TGTGCCAGCAGCTTGGGACAGTTTAACACTGAAGCTTTCTTT.

The chain employs TRBV5-4 and TRBJ2-2; no reliable D call. Trimming cost V 0 bases and J 4 bases, with 10 bases left between them. CDR3 size: 15 residues. Germline loops: CDR1 SGHNT, CDR2 YYREEE (reference sequence). The CDR3 loop is CASSLEVATTGELFF. In DNA, the CDR3 is TGTGCCAGCAGCTTGGAGGTCGCTACCACCGGGGAGCTGTTTTTT.

The CDR3 is CASSHETAGYEQYF. The CDR3 region has the DNA TGTGCCAGTAGTCATGAGACGGCGGGTTACGAGCAGTACTTC. The gene calls are TRBV19 and TRBJ2-7; D is perhaps TRBD2 (5 bases). The CDR3 has 14 residues. Looked up from germline, CDR1 is LNHDA and CDR2 is SQIVND (reference sequence). Deletions cut 5 bases from V and 4 bases from J, with 15 bases between.

This chain connects TRBV6-1 to TRBJ2-5, with a possible D match to TRBD1 (6 bases). Trimming took off 7 bases at V and 3 bases at J, with 18 bases between the two ends. Germline lookup yields CDR1 MNHNS and CDR2 SASEGT. This CDR3 has 15 residues. The DNA of the CDR3 is TGTGCCAGCAAAACACAGGGAGTTGGGAAAGAGACCCAGTACTTC. It yields the protein CASKTQGVGKETQYF.

The V call is TRBV7-2, the J call TRBJ1-1; D not resolved. The CDR3 is made up of 15 amino acids. Germline-derived CDR1 and CDR2 are SGHTA and FQGNSA. V lost 3 bases and J 1 base, leaving 12 bases between the germline ends. The CDR3 sequence: CASSFDPLPNTEAFF. The CDR3 region has the DNA TGTGCCAGCAGCTTCGATCCCCTACCGAACACTGAAGCTTTCTTT.

The gene calls are TRBV6-6 and TRBJ2-7; D possibly corresponds to TRBD1 (6 bases). Trimming took off 7 bases at V and 7 bases at J, with 17 bases between the two ends. Germline CDR1 and CDR2: MNHNY and SVGAGI (reference sequence). CDR3 length: 13 residues. CDR3 nucleotide sequence: TGTGCCAGCAATCAGGGGTGGTTGGGTGAGCAGTACTTC. Protein: CASNQGWLGEQYF.

In its sample, this clone was seen a few times. The chain employs TRBV30 and TRBJ1-1, with D maybe TRBD1 (5 bases). This CDR3 contains 17 residues. Germline values: CDR1 GTSNPN, CDR2 SVGIG (reference sequence). With 0 bases removed from V and 11 bases from J, the gap between germline ends came to 28 bases. The CDR3 coding sequence is TGTGCCTGGAGTGTCCGTCGACAGAAGGATCGGAGGGGAAGGGCTTTCTTT. This codes for CAWSVRRQKDRRGRAFF.

The chain links TRBV5-1 to TRBJ2-1; 7 bases agree with TRBD2. The germline V gene encodes CDR1 SGHRS and CDR2 YFSETQ. The CDR3 runs to 15 residues. The J segment lost 7 bases and the V segment lost 4 bases, leaving 11 bases of the junction unmatched. The CDR3 DNA is TGCGCCAGCAGCCCCCTGGGAGGGAGCAGGAATGAGCAGTTCTTC. Its translation: CASSPLGGSRNEQFF. Combining the CDR3 with reference TRBV5-1 and TRBJ2-1 gives the whole variable domain KAGVTQTPRYLIKTRGQQVTLSCSPISGHRSVSWYQQTPGQGLQFLFEYFSETQRNKGNFPGRFSGRQFSNSRSEMNVSTLELGDSALYLCASSPLGGSRNEQFFGPGTRLTVL.

The gene calls are TRBV11-3 and TRBJ1-1; D not resolved. Between the trimmed V and J ends, which lost 1 base and 0 bases, there was a span of 9 bases. The CDR3 totals 15 residues. Germline V gene data show CDR1 as SGHNT and CDR2 as YENEEA. The CDR3 coding sequence is TGTGCCAGCAGCTTAGTCACGGGAGTGAACACTGAAGCTTTCTTT. This translates into CASSLVTGVNTEAFF.

V gene TRBV7-2 combines with J gene TRBJ2-1, with 7 bases lining up with TRBD2. V shed 5 bases, J shed 7 bases, and the junction held 8 bases outside the gene matches. Per germline, CDR1 SGHTA and CDR2 FQGNSA. CDR3 length: 14 amino acids. Written as DNA, the CDR3 is TGTGCCAGCAGCCCCCGCGGGAGCTGGAATGAGCAGTTCTTC. Its translation is CASSPRGSWNEQFF.

The chain has TRBV7-2 and TRBJ2-1, with 11 bases aligning to TRBD2. This CDR3 spans 18 amino acids. CDR1 is SGHTA and CDR2 is FQGNSA in the germline V gene. J was trimmed by 4 bases and V by 1 base; bases with no gene match: 9. CDR3 DNA sequence: TGTGCCAGCAGCTTAGTAGGGGGGACTAGCGGACAGTACAATGAGCAGTTCTTC. Protein: CASSLVGGTSGQYNEQFF.

The rearrangement links TRBV6-1 to TRBJ2-7, with 9 bases that match TRBD2. Germline V gene data show CDR1 as MNHNS and CDR2 as SASEGT. The CDR3 runs 15 residues. V shed 5 bases, J shed 1 base, and the junction held 6 bases outside the gene matches. DNA for the CDR3: TGTGCCAGCAGTTTTTCCAGCGGGGGGTCCTACGAGCAGTACGTC. It yields the protein CASSFSSGGSYEQYV.

This rearrangement joins TRBV5-1 to TRBJ2-3; 7 nucleotides match TRBD1. From germline, CDR1 is SGHRS and CDR2 YFSETQ. Trimming cost V 0 bases and J 1 base; bases outside gene matches: 2. This CDR3 contains 15 residues. CDR3: CASSLDTGGTDTQYF. CDR3 coding DNA: TGCGCCAGCAGCTTGGACACAGGGGGCACAGATACGCAGTATTTT.

This chain joins TRBV19 and TRBJ2-1; D is possibly TRBD2 (5 bases). This CDR3 is 9 amino acids long. Germline CDR1 and CDR2: LNHDA and SQIVND (reference sequence). Deletions cut 5 bases from V and 14 bases from J, with 7 bases between. The CDR3 bases are TGTGCCAGTAGTCTGGGAGAGTTCTTC. Residues: CASSLGEFF.

The rearrangement links TRBV5-4 to TRBJ1-1, with a possible D match to TRBD1 (6 bases). Trimming shortened V by 7 bases and J by 0 bases, and 22 bases separated the two germline ends. This CDR3 contains 17 residues. Germline loops: CDR1 SGHNT, CDR2 YYREEE (reference sequence). CDR3 nucleotides: TGTGCCAGCCAAGGGGGAGGGGCCTTATCCATGAACACTGAAGCTTTCTTT. Its translation is CASQGGGALSMNTEAFF.

The chain has TRBV4-1 and TRBJ1-1; D unclear. Per germline, CDR1 MGHRA and CDR2 YSYEKL. V was cut by 0 bases and J by 11 bases, with 16 bases left in between. This CDR3 region has 14 residues. CDR3 coding DNA: TGCGCCAGCAGCCAAGATCTAAACAGCGGGTTGGCTTTCTTT. Its translation: CASSQDLNSGLAFF.

The V call is TRBV7-5, the J call TRBJ2-3. TRBV7-5 represents a pseudogene. The CDR3 loop spans 11 amino acids. The CDR3 loop is CASSLEVTQYF. CDR3 DNA: TGTGCCAGCAGCTTAGAGGTTACGCAGTATTTT.

In its sample, this clone was seen once. The V gene is TRBV30, the J gene TRBJ2-5; D tentatively fits TRBD1 or TRBD2 (5 bases each). V lost 1 base and J 2 bases, leaving 5 bases between the germline ends. Germline CDR1 is GTSNPN and CDR2 is SVGIG (reference sequence). The CDR3 consists of 12 residues. For the CDR3, the DNA is TGTGCCTGGAGTGGGGGGCAAGAGACCCAGTACTTC. Its protein is CAWSGGQETQYF.